The clone carrying this TCR beta chain was detected once. Its antigen is unidentified. PCR was performed a second time for 7 to 11 cycles using a sample-barcoded 5' primer and a J-beta primer mix. TCRdb processed the 5' RACE reads anew with MiXCR; each CDR3 protein has one entry. The sample gives roughly 1.5 million distinct CDR3 sequences, roughly two fifths of which show up once; 4% is in the top ten. This sample is part of a study of blood T cells in healthy people across ages. Whole-study results and caveats: Significant beta diversity loss was already apparent by age about 39, declining roughly linearly. Diversity estimated from one million T cells was considered an underestimate.

Deletions cut 1 base from V and 7 bases from J, with 20 bases between. The CDR3 sequence is 16 residues long. This TCR was sampled from a young woman in good health. This chain joins TRBV12-3 or TRBV12-4 and TRBJ2-7, with D perhaps given as TRBD1 or TRBD2 (6 bases each). The specimen was blood. The CDR3 loop reads CASSLEGRGAYNEQYF. As DNA, the CDR3 is TGTGCCAGCAGTTTAGAGGGAAGGGGGGCCTACAATGAGCAGTACTTC.